The clone carrying this T cell receptor beta chain was counted a few times. Its target is not known. The assay was immunoSEQ multiplex PCR, and TCRdb's table has in-frame clones only and misses some. The table lists 120,000 or so clones, 70% to 90% of them singletons, with over 9.5% in the top ten. The sample belongs to a study of T cell responses to AZD1222 COVID-19 vaccine. Study-wide context: Second-dose groups at about 4 or about 12 weeks were pooled. General study results and limits: CD4 TCRs linked to vaccination spanned spike, dominating at 160-218 and 743-854. Spike-specific TCR breadth and depth grew following two AZD1222 doses. Donors were chiefly white British, with a greater number of females, and clonal diversity was perhaps underestimated.

The CDR3 length is 14 residues. Trimming took 0 bases from V and 4 from J; bases not matched to a gene: 2. Per the germline V gene, CDR1 is SGHDT and CDR2 is YYEEEE. This TCR was sampled from an adult in good health. Sequencing used peripheral blood, obtained on day 0 of AZD1222 vaccination. The chain uses TRBV5-6 and TRBJ1-2, with TRBD1 matching 8 bases. CDR3 amino acids: CASSLGQGSYGYTF. DNA of the CDR3: TGTGCCAGCAGCTTGGGACAGGGGAGCTATGGCTACACCTTC.